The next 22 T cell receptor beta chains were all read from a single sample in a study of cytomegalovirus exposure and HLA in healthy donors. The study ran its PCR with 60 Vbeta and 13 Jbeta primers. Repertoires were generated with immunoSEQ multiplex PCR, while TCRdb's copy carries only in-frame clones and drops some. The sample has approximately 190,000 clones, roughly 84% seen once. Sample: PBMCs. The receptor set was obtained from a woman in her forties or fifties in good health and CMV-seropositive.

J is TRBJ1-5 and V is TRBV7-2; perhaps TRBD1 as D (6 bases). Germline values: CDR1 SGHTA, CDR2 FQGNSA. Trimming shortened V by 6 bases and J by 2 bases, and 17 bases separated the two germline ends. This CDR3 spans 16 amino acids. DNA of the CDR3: TGTGCCAGCAGTCAAATACAGGGTGAGGGCAATCAGCCCCAGCATTTT. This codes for CASSQIQGEGNQPQHF.

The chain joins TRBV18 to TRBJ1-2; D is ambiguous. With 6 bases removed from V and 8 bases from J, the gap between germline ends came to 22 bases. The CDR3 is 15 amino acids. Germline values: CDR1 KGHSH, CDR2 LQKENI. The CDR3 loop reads CASSPATSDTMGYTF. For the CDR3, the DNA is TGTGCCAGCTCCCCAGCTACCTCAGATACTATGGGCTACACCTTC.

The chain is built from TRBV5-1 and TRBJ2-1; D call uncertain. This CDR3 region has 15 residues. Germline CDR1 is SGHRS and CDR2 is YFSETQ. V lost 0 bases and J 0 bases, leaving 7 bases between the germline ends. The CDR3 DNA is TGCGCCAGCAGCTTGGCGGTGAGCTCCTACAATGAGCAGTTCTTC. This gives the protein CASSLAVSSYNEQFF.

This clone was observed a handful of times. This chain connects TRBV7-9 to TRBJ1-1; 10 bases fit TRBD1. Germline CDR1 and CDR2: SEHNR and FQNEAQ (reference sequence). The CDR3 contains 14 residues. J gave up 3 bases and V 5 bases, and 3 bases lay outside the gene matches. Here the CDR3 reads CASSGDRGDTEAFF. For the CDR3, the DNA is TGTGCCAGCAGCGGGGACAGGGGAGACACTGAAGCTTTCTTT.

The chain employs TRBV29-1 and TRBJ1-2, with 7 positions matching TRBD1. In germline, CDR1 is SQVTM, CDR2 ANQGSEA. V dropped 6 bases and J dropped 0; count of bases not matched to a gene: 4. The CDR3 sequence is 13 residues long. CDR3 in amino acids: CSVITGANYGYTF. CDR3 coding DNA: TGCAGCGTCATCACAGGGGCTAACTATGGCTACACCTTC.

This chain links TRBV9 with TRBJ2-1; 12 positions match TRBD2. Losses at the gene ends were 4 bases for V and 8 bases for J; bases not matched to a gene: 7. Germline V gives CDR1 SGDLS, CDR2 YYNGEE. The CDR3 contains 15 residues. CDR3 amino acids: CASSRGLAGRDEQFF. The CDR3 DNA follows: TGTGCCAGCAGCCGGGGACTAGCGGGTCGGGATGAGCAGTTCTTC.

The CDR3 protein is CASSLSGGWYNEQFF. The CDR3 DNA reads TGTGCCAGCAGCTTATCAGGGGGCTGGTACAATGAGCAGTTCTTC. The V and J genes are TRBV7-6 and TRBJ2-1, with 8 bases fitting TRBD1. This CDR3 spans 15 amino acids. V lost 2 bases to trimming and J lost 4 bases; unmatched junction nucleotides: 4. CDR1 and CDR2 from the germline V gene are SGHVS and FNYEAQ.

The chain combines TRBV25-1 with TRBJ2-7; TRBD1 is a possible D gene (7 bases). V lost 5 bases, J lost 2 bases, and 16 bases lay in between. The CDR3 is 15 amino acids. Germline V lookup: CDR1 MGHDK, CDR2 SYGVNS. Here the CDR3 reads CASSPGGISTYEQYF. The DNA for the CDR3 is TGTGCCAGCAGTCCAGGGGGGATTTCTACCTACGAGCAGTACTTC.

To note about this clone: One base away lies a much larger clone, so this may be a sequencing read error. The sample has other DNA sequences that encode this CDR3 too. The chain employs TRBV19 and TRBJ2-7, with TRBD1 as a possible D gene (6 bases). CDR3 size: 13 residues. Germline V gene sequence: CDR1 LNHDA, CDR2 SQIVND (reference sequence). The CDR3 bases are TGTGCCAGTAGTCGTTTACAGGGAGACGAGCAGTATTTC. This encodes CASSRLQGDEQYF.

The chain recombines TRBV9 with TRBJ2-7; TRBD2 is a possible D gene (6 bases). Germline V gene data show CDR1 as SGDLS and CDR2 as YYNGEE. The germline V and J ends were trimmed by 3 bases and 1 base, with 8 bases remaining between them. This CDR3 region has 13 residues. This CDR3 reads CASSDGGSYEQYF. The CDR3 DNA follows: TGTGCCAGCAGCGATGGGGGGTCCTACGAGCAGTACTTC. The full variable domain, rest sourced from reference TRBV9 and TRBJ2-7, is DSGVTQTPKHLITATGQRVTLRCSPRSGDLSVYWYQQSLDQGLQFLIQYYNGEERAKGNILERFSAQQFPDLHSELNLSSLELGDSALYFCASSDGGSYEQYFGPGTRLTVT.

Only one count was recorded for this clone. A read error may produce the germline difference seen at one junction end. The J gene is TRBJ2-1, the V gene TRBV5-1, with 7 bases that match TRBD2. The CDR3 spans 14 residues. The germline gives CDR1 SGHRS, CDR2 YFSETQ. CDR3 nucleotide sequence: TGCGCCAGCAACTTGGGAGGGAACTACAATGAGCAGTTCTTC. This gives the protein CASNLGGNYNEQFF.

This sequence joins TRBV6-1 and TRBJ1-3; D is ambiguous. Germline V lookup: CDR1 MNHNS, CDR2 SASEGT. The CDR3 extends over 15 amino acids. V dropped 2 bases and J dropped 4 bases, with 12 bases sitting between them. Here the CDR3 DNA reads TGTGCCAGCAGTGAAACGCGAACCTCGGGAAACACCATATATTTT. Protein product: CASSETRTSGNTIYF.

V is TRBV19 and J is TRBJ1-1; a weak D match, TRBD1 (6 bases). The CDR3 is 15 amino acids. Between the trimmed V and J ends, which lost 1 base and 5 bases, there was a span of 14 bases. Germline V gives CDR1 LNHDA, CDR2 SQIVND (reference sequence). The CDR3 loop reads CASSIGSGVKTEAFF. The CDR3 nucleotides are TGTGCCAGTAGTATAGGGTCAGGGGTTAAGACTGAAGCTTTCTTT.

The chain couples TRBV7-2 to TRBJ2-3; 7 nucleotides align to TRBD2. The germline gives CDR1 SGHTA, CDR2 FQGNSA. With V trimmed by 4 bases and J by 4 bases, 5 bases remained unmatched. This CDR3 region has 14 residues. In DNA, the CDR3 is TGTGCCAGCAGCTCGACTAGCCGATCAGATACGCAGTATTTT. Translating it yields CASSSTSRSDTQYF.

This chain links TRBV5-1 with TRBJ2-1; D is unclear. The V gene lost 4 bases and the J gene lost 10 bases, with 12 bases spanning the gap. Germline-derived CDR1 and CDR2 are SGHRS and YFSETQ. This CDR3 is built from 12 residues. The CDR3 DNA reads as TGCGCCAGCAGCCCCGCCCACGGGGAGCAGTTCTTC. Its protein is CASSPAHGEQFF.

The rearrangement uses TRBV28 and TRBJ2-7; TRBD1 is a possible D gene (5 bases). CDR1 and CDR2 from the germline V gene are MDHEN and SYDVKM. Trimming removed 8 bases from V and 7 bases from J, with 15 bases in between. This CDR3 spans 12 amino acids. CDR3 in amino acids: CASGWGLSEQYF. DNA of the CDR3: TGTGCCAGCGGGTGGGGCCTATCGGAGCAGTACTTC.

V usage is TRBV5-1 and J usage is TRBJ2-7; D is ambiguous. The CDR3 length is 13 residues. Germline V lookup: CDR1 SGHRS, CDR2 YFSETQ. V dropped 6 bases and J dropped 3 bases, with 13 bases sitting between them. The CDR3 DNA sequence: TGCGCCAGCATCCGCCCCCCCGGCTACGAGCAGTACTTC. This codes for CASIRPPGYEQYF.

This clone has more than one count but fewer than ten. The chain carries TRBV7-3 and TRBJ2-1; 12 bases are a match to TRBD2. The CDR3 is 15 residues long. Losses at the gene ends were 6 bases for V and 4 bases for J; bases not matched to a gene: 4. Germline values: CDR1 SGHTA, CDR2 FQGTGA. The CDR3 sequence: CASSSGLAGYNEQFF. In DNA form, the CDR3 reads TGTGCCAGCAGTTCGGGACTAGCGGGTTACAATGAGCAGTTCTTC.

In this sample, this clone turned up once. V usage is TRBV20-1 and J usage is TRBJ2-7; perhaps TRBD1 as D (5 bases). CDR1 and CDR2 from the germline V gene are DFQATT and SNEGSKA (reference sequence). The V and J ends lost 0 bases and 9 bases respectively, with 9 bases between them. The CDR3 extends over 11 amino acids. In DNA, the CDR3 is TGCAGTGCTAGAGATCAGGGAAGGCAGTACTTC. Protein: CSARDQGRQYF.

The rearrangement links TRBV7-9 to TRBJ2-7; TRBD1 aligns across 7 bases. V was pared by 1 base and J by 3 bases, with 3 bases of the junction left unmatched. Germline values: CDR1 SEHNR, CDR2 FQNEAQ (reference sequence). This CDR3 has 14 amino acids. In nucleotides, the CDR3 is TGTGCCAGCAGCTTAGGACAGGGTAACTACGAGCAGTACTTC. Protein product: CASSLGQGNYEQYF.

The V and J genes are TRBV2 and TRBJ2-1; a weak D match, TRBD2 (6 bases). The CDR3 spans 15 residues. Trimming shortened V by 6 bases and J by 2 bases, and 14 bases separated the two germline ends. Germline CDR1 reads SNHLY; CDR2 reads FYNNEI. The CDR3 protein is CASSTVTSPYNEQFF. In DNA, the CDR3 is TGTGCCAGCAGCACAGTGACTAGTCCCTACAATGAGCAGTTCTTC.

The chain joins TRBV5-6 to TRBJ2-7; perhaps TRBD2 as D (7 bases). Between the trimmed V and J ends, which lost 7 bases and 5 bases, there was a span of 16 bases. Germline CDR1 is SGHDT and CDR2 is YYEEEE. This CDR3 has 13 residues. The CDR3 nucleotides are TGTGCCAGCGAGGGGGGGGCCCCCCACGAGCAGTACTTC. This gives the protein CASEGGAPHEQYF.